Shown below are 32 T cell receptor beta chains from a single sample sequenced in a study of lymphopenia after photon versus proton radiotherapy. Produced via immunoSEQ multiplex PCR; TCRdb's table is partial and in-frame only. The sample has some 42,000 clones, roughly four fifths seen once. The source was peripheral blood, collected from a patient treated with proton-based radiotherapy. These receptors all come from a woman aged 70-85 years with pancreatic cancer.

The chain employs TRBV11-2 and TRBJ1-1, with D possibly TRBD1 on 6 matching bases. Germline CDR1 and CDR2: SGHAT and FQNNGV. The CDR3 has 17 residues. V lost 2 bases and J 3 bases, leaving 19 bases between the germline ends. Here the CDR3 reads CASSLRRGGRGDTEAFF. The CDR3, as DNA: TGTGCCAGCAGCTTACGCCGAGGGGGGAGGGGAGACACTGAAGCTTTCTTT.

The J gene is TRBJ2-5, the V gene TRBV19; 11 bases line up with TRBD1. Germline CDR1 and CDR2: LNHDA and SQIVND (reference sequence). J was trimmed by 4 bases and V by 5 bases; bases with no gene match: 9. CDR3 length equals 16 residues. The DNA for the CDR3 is TGTGCCAGTAGTCCCCAGAGGGGACAGGGGGGAGAGACCCAGTACTTC. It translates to CASSPQRGQGGETQYF.

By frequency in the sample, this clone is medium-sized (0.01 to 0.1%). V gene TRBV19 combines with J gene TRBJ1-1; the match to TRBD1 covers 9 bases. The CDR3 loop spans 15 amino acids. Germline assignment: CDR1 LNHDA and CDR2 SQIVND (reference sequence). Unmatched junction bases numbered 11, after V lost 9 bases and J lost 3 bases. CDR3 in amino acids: CASFPGQGLDTEAFF. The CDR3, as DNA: TGTGCCAGCTTCCCCGGACAGGGGTTGGACACTGAAGCTTTCTTT.

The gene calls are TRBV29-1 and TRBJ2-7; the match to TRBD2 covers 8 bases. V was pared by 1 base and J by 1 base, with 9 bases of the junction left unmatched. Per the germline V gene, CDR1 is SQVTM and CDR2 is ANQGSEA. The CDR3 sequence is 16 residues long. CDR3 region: CSVEGHSGKGSYEQYF. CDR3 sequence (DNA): TGCAGCGTTGAAGGACATAGCGGGAAGGGGTCCTACGAGCAGTACTTC.

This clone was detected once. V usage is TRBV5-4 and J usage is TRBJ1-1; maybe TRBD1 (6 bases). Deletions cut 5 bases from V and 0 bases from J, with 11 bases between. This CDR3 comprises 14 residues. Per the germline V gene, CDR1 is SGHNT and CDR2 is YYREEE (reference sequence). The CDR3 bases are TGTGCCAGCAGTTTCGACAGGATGAACACTGAAGCTTTCTTT. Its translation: CASSFDRMNTEAFF.

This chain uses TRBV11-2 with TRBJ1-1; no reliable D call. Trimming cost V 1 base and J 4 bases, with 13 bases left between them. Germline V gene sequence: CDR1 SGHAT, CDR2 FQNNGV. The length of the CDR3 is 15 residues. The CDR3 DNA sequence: TGTGCCAGCAGCTTAGTCGAGGGTTTTGGCACTGAAGCTTTCTTT. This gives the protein CASSLVEGFGTEAFF.

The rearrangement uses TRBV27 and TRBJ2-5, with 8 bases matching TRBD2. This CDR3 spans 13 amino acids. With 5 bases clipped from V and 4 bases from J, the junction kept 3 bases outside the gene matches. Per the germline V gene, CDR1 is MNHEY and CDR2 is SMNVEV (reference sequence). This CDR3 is CASSPRGGETQYF. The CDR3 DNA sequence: TGTGCCAGCAGTCCCCGGGGGGGAGAGACCCAGTACTTC.

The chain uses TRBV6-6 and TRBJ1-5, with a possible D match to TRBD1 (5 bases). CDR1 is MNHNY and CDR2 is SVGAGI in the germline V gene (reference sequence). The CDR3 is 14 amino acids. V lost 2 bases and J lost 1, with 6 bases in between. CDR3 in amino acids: CASSYGASNQPQHF. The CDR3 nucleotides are TGTGCCAGCAGTTACGGGGCGAGCAATCAGCCCCAGCATTTT.

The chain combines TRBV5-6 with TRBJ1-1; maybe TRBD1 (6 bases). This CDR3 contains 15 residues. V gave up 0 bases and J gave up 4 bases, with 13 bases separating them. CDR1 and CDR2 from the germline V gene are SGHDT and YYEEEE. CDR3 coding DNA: TGTGCCAGCAGCTTGGAACTTATGGGGGCCACTGAAGCTTTCTTT. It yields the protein CASSLELMGATEAFF.

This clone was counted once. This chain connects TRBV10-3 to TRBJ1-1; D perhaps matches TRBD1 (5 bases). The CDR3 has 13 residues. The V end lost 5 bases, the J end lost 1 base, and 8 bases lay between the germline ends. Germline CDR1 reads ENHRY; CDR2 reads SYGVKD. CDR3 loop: CAISSGQNTEAFF. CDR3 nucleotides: TGTGCCATCAGTTCTGGACAGAACACTGAAGCTTTCTTT.

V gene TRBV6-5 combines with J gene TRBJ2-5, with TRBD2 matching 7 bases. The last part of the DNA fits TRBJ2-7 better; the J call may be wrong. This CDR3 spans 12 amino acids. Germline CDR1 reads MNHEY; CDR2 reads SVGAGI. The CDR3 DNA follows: TGTGCCAGTTTAGGAGGCGGGGGCGAGCAGTACTTC. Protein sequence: CASLGGGGEQYF.

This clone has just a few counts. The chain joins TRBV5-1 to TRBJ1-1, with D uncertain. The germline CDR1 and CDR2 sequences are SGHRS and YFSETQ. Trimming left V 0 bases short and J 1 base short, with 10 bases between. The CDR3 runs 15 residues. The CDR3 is CASSLDGRPNTEAFF. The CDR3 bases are TGCGCCAGCAGCTTGGATGGCAGGCCGAACACTGAAGCTTTCTTT.

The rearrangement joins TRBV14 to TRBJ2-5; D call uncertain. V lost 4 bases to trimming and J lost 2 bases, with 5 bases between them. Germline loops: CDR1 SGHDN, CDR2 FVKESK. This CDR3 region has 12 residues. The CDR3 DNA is TGTGCCAGCAGCCGTATACAAGAGACCCAGTACTTC. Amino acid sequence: CASSRIQETQYF. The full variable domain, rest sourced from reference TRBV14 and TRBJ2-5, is EAGVTQFPSHSVIEKGQTVTLRCDPISGHDNLYWYRRVMGKEIKFLLHFVKESKQDESGMPNNRFLAERTGGTYSTLKVQPAELEDSGVYFCASSRIQETQYFGPGTRLLVL.

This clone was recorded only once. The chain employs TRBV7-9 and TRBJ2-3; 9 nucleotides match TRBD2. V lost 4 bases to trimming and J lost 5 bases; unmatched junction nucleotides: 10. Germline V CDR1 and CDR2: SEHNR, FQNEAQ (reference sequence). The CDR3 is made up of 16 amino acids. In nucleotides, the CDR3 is TGTGCCAGCAGCTCCACCGGGACTAGCACTAGAGATACGCAGTATTTT. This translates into CASSSTGTSTRDTQYF.

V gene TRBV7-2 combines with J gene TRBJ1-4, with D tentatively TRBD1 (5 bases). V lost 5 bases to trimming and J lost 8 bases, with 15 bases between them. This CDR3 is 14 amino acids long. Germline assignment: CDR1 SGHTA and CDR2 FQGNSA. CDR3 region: CASSLRRDGEKLFF. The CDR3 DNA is TGTGCCAGCAGCCTACGGAGGGACGGGGAAAAACTGTTTTTT.

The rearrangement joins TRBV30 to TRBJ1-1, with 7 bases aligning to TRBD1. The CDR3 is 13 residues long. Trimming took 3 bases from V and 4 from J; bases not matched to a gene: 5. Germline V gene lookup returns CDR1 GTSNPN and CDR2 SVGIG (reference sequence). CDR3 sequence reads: CAWRRGQGTEAFF. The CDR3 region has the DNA TGTGCCTGGAGGAGGGGGCAGGGCACTGAAGCTTTCTTT.

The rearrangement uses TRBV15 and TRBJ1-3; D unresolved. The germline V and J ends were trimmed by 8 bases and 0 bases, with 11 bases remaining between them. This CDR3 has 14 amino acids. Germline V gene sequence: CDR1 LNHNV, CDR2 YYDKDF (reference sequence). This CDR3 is CATWSGSSGNTIYF. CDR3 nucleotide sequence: TGTGCCACCTGGTCAGGCAGCTCTGGAAACACCATATATTTT.

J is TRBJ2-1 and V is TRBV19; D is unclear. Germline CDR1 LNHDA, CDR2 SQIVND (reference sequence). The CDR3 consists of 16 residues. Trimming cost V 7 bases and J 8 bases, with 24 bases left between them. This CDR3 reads CASISPREWLYHEQFF. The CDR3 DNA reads TGTGCCAGTATATCCCCCCGAGAGTGGTTATATCATGAGCAGTTCTTC.

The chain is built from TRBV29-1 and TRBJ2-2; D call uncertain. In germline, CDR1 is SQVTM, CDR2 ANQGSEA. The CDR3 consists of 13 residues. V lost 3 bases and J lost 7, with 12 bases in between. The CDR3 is CSVDAQMGGELFF. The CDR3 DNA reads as TGCAGCGTTGATGCCCAAATGGGCGGGGAGCTGTTTTTT.

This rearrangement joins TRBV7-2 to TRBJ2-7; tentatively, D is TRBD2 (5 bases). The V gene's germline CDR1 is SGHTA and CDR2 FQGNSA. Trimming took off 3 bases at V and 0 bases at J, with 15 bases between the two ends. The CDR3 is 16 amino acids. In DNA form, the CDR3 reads TGTGCCAGCAGCTTCGGGGTCGAAGCGAGCTCCTACGAGCAGTACTTC. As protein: CASSFGVEASSYEQYF.

Written as DNA, the CDR3 is TGTGCCAGCAGCTTACTGGCGGGACACGGCACAGATACGCAGTATTTT. Translated, it gives CASSLLAGHGTDTQYF. The rearrangement uses TRBV7-6 and TRBJ2-3; D tentatively reads TRBD1 or TRBD2 (6 bases each). Trimming took 2 bases from V and 1 from J, leaving 13 bases between them. Germline assignment: CDR1 SGHVS and CDR2 FNYEAQ. The CDR3 spans 16 residues.

The CDR3 protein is CASRALGTYEQYF. The CDR3 bases are TGCGCCAGCAGAGCGCTAGGAACCTACGAGCAGTACTTC. This chain joins TRBV4-3 and TRBJ2-7, with D uncertain. Trimming removed 6 bases from V and 2 bases from J, with 11 bases in between. The CDR3 has 13 amino acids. Germline V CDR1 and CDR2: LGHNA, YSLEER.

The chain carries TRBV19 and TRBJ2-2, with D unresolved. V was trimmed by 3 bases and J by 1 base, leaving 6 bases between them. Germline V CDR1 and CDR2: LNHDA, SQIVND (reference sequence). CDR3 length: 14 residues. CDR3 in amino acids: CASSIGQNTGELFF. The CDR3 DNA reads TGTGCCAGTAGTATCGGGCAGAACACCGGGGAGCTGTTTTTT. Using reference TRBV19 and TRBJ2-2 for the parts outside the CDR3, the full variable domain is DGGITQSPKYLFRKEGQNVTLSCEQNLNHDAMYWYRQDPGQGLRLIYYSQIVNDFQKGDIAEGYSVSREKKESFPLTVTSAQKNPTAFYLCASSIGQNTGELFFGEGSRLTVL.

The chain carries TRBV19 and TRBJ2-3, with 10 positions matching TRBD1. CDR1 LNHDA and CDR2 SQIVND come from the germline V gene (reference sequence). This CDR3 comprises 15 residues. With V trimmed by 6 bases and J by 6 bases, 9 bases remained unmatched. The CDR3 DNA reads TGTGCCAGTAGCCTTGGGGACAGGGGTGGCGATACGCAGTATTTT. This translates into CASSLGDRGGDTQYF.

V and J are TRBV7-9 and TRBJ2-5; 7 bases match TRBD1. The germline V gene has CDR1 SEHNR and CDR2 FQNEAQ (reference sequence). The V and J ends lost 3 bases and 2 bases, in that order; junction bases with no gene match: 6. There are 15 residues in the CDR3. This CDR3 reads CASSFLGRGQETQYF. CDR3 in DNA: TGTGCCAGCAGCTTTCTAGGCAGGGGGCAAGAGACCCAGTACTTC.

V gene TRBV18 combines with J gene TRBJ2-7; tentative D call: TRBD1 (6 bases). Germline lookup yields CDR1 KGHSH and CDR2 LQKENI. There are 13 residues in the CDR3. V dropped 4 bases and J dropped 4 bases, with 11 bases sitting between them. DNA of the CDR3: TGTGCCAGCTCACGCGGACAGTATTACGAGCAGTACTTC. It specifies CASSRGQYYEQYF.

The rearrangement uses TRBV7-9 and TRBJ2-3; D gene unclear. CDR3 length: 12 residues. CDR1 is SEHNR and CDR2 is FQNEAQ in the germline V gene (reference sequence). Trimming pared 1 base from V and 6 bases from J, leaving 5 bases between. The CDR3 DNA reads TGTGCCAGCAGCTTAGAAGGGGATACGCAGTATTTT. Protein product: CASSLEGDTQYF.

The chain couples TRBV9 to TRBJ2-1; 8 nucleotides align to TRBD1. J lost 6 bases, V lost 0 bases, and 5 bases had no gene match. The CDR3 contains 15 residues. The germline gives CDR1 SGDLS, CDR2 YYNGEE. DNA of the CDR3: TGTGCCAGCAGCGTAGCTGGACAGGGACTCAATGAGCAGTTCTTC. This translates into CASSVAGQGLNEQFF.

The CDR3 reads CASSVLDIGSQNTEAFF. The CDR3 nucleotides read TGTGCCAGCAGCGTCCTTGATATCGGGAGCCAGAACACTGAAGCTTTCTTT. V usage is TRBV25-1 and J usage is TRBJ1-1; D not resolved. Trimming stripped 6 bases from V and 1 base from J, with 21 bases between. The CDR3 is 17 amino acids. Germline V gives CDR1 MGHDK, CDR2 SYGVNS.

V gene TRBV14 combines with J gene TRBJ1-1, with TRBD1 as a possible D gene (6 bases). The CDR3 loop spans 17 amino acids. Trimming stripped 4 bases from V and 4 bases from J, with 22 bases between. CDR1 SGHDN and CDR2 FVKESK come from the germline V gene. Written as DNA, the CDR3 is TGTGCCAGCAGCCTCGGAGACCTCTACCTCAGGGGCACTGAAGCTTTCTTT. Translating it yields CASSLGDLYLRGTEAFF.

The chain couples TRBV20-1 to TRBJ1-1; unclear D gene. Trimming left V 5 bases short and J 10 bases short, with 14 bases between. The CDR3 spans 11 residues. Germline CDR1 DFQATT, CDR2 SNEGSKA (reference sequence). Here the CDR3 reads CSASATLGAFF. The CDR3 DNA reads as TGCAGTGCTTCAGCTACACTTGGAGCTTTCTTT.

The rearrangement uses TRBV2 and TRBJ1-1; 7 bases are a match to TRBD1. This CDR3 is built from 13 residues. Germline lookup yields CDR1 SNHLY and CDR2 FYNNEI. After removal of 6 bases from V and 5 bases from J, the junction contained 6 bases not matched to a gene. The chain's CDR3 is CASRTDRATEAFF. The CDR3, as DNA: TGTGCCAGCAGAACTGACAGGGCGACTGAAGCTTTCTTT.